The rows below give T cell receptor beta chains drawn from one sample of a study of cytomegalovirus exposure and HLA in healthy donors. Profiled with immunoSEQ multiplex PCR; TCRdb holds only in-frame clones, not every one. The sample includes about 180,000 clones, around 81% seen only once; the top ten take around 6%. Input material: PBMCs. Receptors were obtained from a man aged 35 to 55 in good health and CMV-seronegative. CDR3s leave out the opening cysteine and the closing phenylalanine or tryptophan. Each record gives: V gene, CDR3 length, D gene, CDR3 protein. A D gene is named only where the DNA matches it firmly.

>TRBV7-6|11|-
ASSSLPTGKAF
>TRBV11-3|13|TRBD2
ASSSGTSSQETQY
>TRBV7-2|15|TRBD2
ASSLGGLAGGQETQY
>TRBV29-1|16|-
SVEEIWGPLRGNYGYT
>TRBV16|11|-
ASSLPGAYEQY
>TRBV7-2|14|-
ASSSRWLSSYNEQF
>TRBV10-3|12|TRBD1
AINTDRSGYGYT
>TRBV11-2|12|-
ASSLGVLNYALH
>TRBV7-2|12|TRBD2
ASSFTSGSYEQY
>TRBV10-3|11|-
AISEEGAYEQY
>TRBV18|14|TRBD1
ASSPDRGYEGTEAF
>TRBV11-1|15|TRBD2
ASSARTSGRTTGELF
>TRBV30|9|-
AWTRLQGYT
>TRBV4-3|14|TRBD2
ASSQGLAGLTGELF
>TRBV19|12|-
ASSTYSNTGELF
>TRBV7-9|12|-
ASRLQGNNGELF
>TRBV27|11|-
ASSTEGKNIQY
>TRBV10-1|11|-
ASSVDRIREQY
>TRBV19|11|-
ASSIGGEQPQH
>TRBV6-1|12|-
ASSEQQSSYEQY
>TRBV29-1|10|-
SFRTVYNEQF
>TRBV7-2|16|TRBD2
ASSLEASGGAPSYEQY
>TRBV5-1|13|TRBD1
ASSQQGAGSYEQY
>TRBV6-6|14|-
ASNLDRTPSGNTIY
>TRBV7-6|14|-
ASSLGSLGGSYEQY
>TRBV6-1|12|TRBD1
ASMGQGAGYEQY
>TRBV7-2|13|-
ASSLEGGQSYEQY